This T cell receptor beta chain was recovered during a study of CD8+ T cells in alopecia areata. Study in general: Those treated were given oral tofacitinib at 5 to 10 mg twice daily.

Indicated treatment: oral pan-JAK inhibitor, 5-10 mg twice daily. Study-level points and caveats: Normal scalp had lower clonality than lesional scalp, with alopecia totalis/universalis lesions showing this most strongly.

The V end was cut by 2 bases, the J end by 7 bases, with 9 bases between. This CDR3 has 14 amino acids. Germline V lookup: CDR1 SGHTA, CDR2 FQGNSA. RNA was isolated and reverse transcribed to cDNA, the sequencing template. Only in-frame clones appear in the TCRdb table, and some are missing; sequencing was by immunoSEQ multiplex PCR. The data contain around 270,000 clones, 55% to 70% of them singletons. A word on this clone: No antigen is known for it.

Sample: CD4+ T cells sorted from blood, taken at week 24, from a patient treated with tofacitinib. The TCR sequence derives from a human donor with alopecia areata. The chain carries TRBV7-2 and TRBJ2-6; D remains unclear. This CDR3 is CASSLLRVANVLTF. The CDR3 DNA follows: TGTGCCAGCAGCTTACTTAGAGTCGCCAACGTCCTGACTTTC.